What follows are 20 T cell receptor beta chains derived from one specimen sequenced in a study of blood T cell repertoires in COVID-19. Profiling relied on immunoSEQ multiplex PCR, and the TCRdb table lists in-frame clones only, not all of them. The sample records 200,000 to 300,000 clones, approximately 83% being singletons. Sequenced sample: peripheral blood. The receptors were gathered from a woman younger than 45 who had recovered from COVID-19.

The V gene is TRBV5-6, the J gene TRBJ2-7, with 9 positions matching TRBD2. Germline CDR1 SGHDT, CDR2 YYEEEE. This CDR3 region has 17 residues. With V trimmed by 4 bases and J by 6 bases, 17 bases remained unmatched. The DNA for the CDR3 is TGTGCCAGCAGCCCGGGAGGGGGACTAGCTGTCCAGGGCGAGCAGTACTTC. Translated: CASSPGGGLAVQGEQYF.

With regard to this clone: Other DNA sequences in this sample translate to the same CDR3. Here the CDR3 reads CASSPSVTGELFF. CDR3 coding DNA: TGTGCCAGCAGCCCCTCAGTCACCGGGGAGCTGTTTTTT. This chain links TRBV9 with TRBJ2-2; D gene uncertain. The V and J ends lost 4 bases and 4 bases respectively, with 8 bases between them. The CDR3 length is 13 residues. Germline loops: CDR1 SGDLS, CDR2 YYNGEE.

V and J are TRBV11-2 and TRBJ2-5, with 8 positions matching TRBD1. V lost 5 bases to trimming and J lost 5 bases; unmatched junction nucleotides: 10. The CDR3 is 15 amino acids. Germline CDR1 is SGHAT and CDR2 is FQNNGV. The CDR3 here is CASSTRLGQGETQYF. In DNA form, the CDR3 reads TGTGCCAGCAGCACTCGACTCGGACAGGGTGAGACCCAGTACTTC.

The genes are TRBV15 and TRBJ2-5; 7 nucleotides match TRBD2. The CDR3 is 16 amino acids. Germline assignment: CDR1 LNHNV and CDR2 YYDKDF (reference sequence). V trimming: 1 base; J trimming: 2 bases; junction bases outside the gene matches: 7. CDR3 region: CATSRGSGRLQETQYF. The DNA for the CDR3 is TGTGCCACCAGCAGAGGTAGCGGGCGGCTGCAAGAGACCCAGTACTTC.

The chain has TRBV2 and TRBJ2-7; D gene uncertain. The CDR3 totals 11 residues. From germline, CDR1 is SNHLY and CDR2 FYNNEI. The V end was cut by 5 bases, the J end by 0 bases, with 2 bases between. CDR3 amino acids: CASSLSYEQYF. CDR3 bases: TGTGCCAGCAGTCTCTCCTACGAGCAGTACTTC.

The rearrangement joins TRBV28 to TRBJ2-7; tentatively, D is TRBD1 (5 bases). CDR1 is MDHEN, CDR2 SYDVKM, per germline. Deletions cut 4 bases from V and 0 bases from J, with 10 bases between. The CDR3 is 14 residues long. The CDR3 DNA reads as TGTGCCAGCAGTTCGAGACAGAGCTCCTACGAGCAGTACTTC. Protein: CASSSRQSSYEQYF.

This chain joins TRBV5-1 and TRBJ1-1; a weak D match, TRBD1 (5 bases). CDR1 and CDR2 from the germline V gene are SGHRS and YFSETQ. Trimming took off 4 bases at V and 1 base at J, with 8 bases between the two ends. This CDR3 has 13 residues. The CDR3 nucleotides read TGCGCCAGCAGCGCCGGGGGGAACACTGAAGCTTTCTTT. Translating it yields CASSAGGNTEAFF.

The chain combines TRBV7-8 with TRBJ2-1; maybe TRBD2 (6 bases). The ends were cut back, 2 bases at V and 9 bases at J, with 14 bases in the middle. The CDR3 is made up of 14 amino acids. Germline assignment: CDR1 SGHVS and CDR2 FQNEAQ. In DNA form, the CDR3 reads TGTGCCAGCAGCTTAAGGTTGGGCGGGGTTGAGCAGTTCTTC. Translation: CASSLRLGGVEQFF.

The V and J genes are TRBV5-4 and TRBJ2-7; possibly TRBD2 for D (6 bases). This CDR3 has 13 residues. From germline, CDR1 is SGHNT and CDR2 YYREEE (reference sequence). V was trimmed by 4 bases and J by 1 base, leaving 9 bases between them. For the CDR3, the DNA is TGTGCCAGCAGCGTCGGGAGTTCCTACGAGCAGTACTTC. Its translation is CASSVGSSYEQYF.

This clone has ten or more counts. CDR3 DNA: TGTGCCTGGAGTGTACTCGGGACACTCCAAGAGACCCAGTACTTC. It yields the protein CAWSVLGTLQETQYF. This chain links TRBV30 with TRBJ2-5; D might be TRBD1 (6 bases). Germline loops: CDR1 GTSNPN, CDR2 SVGIG (reference sequence). CDR3 size: 15 residues. With 0 bases removed from V and 1 base from J, the gap between germline ends came to 12 bases.

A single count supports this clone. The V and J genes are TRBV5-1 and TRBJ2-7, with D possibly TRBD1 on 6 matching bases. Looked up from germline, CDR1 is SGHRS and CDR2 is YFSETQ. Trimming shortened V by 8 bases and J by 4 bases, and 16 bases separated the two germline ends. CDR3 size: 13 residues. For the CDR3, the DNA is TGCGCCAGTAGGCTGGACAGAGCTTACGAGCAGTACTTC. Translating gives CASRLDRAYEQYF.

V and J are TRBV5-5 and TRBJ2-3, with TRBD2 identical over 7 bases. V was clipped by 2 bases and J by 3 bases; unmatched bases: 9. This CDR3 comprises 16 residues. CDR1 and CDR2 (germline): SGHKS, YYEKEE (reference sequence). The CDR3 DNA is TGTGCCAGCAGCTTCAAGCGAGCGGGGAGAACAGATACGCAGTATTTT. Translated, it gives CASSFKRAGRTDTQYF.

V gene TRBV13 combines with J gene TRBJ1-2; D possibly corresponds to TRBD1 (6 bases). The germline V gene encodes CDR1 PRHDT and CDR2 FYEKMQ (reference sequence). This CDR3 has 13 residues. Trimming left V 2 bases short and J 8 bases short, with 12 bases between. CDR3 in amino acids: CASSLMGAGGYTF. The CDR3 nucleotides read TGTGCCAGCAGCTTAATGGGGGCAGGAGGCTACACCTTC.

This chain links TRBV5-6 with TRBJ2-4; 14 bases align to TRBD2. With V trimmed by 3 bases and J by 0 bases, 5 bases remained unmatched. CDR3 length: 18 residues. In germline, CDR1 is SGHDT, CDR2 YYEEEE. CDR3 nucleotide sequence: TGTGCCAGCAGCTCGGGACTAGCGGGGGATCTAGCCAAAAACATTCAGTACTTC. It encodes CASSSGLAGDLAKNIQYF.

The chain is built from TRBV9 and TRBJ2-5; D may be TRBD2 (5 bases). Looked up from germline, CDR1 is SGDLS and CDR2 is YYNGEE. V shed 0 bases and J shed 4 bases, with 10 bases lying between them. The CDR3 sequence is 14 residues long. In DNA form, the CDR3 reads TGTGCCAGCAGCGTAGATGAGACTATAGAGACCCAGTACTTC. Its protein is CASSVDETIETQYF.

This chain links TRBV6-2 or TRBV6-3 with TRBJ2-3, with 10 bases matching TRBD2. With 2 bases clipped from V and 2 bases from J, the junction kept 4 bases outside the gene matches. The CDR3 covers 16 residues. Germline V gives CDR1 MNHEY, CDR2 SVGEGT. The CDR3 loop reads CASSYHLAGATDTQYF. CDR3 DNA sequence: TGTGCCAGCAGTTACCATCTAGCGGGGGCCACAGATACGCAGTATTTT.

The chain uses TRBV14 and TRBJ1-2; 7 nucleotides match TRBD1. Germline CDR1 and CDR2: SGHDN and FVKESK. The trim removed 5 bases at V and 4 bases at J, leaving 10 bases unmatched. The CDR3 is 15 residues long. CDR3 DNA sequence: TGTGCCAGCAGCTATGACAGGGTGGCGTCCTATGGCTACACCTTC. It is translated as CASSYDRVASYGYTF.

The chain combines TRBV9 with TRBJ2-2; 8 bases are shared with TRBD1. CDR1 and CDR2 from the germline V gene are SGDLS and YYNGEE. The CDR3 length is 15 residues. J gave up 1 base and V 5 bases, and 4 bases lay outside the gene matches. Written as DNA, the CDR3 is TGTGCCAGCAGACCCGGGACAGGGAACACCGGGGAGCTGTTTTTT. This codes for CASRPGTGNTGELFF.

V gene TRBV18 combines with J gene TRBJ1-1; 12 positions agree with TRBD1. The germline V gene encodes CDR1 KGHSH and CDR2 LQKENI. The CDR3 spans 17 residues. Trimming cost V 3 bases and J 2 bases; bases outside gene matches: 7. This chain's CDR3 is CASSPGSGTGGNTEAFF. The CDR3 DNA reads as TGTGCCAGCTCACCCGGTTCAGGGACAGGGGGCAACACTGAAGCTTTCTTT.

CDR3 loop: CASSRRPIAGGPNEQFF. CDR3 DNA: TGTGCCAGCTCACGCAGGCCTATAGCGGGGGGGCCTAATGAGCAGTTCTTC. The V call is TRBV18, the J call TRBJ2-1; 11 bases fit TRBD2. With V trimmed by 4 bases and J by 7 bases, 12 bases remained unmatched. CDR1 is KGHSH, CDR2 LQKENI, per germline. This CDR3 is 17 amino acids long.